The subject of this entry is one TCR beta chain. The record originates from a study of CD8 T cells in Susac syndrome. An input of about 0.5 to 1 ug of RNA was subjected to reverse transcription using random hexamers. The amplification used immunoSEQ multiplex PCR on TCR beta CDR3; it spanned 54 Vbeta and 13 Jbeta. TCRdb analysed the immunoSEQ multiplex PCR reads with MiXCR anew, one entry per CDR3 protein. The table lists 190,000 or so distinct CDR3 sequences, 85% to 95% of them singletons. Germline CDR1 and CDR2: SQVTM and ANQGSEA. The CDR3 is made up of 16 amino acids. J was trimmed by 3 bases and V by 0 bases; bases with no gene match: 7.

Sequenced input: CD4+ T cells from PBMCs. The TCR was taken from a human donor with multiple sclerosis. The V gene is TRBV29-1, the J gene TRBJ2-5; 10 nucleotides agree with TRBD1. CDR3 loop: CSVEDRDRGYEETQYF. The CDR3 bases are TGCAGCGTTGAAGATCGGGACAGGGGATATGAAGAGACCCAGTACTTC. Complete variable domain (other parts from reference TRBV29-1 and TRBJ2-5): SAVISQKPSRDICQRGTSLTIQCQVDSQVTMMFWYRQQPGQSLTLIATANQGSEATYESGFVIDKFPISRPNLTFSTLTVSNMSPEDSSIYLCSVEDRDRGYEETQYFGPGTRLLVL.